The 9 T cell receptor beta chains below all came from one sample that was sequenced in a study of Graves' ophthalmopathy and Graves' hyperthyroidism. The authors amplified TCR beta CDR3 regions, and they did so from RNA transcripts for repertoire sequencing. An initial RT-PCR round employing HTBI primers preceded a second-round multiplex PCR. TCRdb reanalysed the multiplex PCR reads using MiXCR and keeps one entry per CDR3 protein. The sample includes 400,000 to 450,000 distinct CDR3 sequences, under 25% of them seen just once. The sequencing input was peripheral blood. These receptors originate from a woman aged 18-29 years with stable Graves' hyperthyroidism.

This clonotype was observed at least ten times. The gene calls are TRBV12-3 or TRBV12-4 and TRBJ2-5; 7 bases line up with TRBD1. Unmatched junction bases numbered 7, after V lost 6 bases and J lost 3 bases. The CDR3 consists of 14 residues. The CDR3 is CASSPTGQKETQYF. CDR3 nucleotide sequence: TGTGCCAGCAGCCCGACGGGACAGAAAGAGACCCAGTACTTC.

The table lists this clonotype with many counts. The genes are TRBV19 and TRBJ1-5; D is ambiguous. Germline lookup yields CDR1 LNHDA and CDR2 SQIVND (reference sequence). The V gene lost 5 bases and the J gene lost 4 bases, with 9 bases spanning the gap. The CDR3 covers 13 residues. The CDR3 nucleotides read TGTGCCAGTAGTGAAAGGAAGAATCAGCCCCAGCATTTT. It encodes CASSERKNQPQHF. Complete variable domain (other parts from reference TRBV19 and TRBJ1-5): DGGITQSPKYLFRKEGQNVTLSCEQNLNHDAMYWYRQDPGQGLRLIYYSQIVNDFQKGDIAEGYSVSREKKESFPLTVTSAQKNPTAFYLCASSERKNQPQHFGDGTRLSIL.

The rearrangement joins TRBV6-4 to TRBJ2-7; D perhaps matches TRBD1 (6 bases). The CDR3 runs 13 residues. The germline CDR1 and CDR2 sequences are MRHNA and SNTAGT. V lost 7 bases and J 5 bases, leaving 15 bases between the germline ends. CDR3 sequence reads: CASNERRGHEQYF. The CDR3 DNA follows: TGTGCCAGCAACGAGCGCAGGGGCCACGAGCAGTACTTC.

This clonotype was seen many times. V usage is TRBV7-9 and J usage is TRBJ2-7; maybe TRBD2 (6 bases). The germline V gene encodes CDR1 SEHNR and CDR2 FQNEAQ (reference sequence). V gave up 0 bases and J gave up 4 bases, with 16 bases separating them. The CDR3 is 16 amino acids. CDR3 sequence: CASSLAGGAGRYEQYF. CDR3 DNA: TGTGCCAGCAGCTTAGCGGGGGGAGCAGGTCGATACGAGCAGTACTTC.

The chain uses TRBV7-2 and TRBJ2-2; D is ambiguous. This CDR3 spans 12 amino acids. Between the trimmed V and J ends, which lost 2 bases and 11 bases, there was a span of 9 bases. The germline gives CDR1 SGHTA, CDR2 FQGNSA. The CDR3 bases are TGTGCCAGCAGCTTATCCTACCAAGAGCTGTTTTTT. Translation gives CASSLSYQELFF.

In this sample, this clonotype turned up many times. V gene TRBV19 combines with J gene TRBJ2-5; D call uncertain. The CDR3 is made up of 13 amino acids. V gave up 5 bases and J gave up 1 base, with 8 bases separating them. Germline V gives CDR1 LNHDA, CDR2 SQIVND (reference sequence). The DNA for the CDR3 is TGTGCCAGTAGTCCACGGATCCAAGAGACCCAGTACTTC. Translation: CASSPRIQETQYF.

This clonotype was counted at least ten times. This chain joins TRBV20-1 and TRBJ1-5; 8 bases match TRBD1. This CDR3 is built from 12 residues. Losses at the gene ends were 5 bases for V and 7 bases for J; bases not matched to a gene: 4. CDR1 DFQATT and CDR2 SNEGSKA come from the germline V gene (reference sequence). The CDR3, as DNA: TGCAGTGCTCGACAGGGGTGGCAGCCCCAGCATTTT. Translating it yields CSARQGWQPQHF.

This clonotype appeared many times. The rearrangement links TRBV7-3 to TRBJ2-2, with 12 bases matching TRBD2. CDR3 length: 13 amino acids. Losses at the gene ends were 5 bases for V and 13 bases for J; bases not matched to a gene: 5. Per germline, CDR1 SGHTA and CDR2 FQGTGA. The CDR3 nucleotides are TGTGCCAGCAGCCTGACTAGCGGGAGTCTGCTGTTTTTT. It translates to CASSLTSGSLLFF.

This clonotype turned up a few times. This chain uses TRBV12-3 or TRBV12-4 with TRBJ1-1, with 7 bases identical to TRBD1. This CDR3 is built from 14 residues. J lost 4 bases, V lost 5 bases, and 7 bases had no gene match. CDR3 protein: CASSTRQGPTEAFF. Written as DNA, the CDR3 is TGTGCCAGCAGTACCCGACAGGGACCCACTGAAGCTTTCTTT.